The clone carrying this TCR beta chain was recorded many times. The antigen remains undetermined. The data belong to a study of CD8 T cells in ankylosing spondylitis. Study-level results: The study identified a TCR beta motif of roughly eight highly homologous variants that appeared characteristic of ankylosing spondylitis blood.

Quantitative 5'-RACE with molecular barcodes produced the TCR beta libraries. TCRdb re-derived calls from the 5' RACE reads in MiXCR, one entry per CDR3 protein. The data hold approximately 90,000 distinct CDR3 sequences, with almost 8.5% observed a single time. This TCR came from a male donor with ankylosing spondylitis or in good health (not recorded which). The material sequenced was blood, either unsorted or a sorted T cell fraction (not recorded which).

The CDR3 here is CASSLAGGITYEQYF. CDR3 nucleotide sequence: TGTGCCAGCAGCTTAGCTGGGGGGATAACCTACGAGCAGTACTTC. This sequence joins TRBV7-2 and TRBJ2-7, with a tentative D call TRBD2 (6 bases). The CDR3 runs 15 residues. Germline CDR1 SGHTA, CDR2 FQGNSA. Trimming took 0 bases from V and 2 from J, leaving 11 bases between them.